This T cell receptor (beta chain) was profiled in a study of T cells in Graves' hyperthyroidism and ophthalmopathy. Exclusion followed for patients with uncontrolled infection, other autoimmune disease, pregnancy or lactation. This clonotype was seen repeatedly, ten times or more. The antigen is unknown. Study-wide findings and caveats: The model foresaw ophthalmopathy a median roughly 6.3 months prior to onset.

The CDR3 regions of TCR beta were amplified from RNA transcripts. During a first-round RT-PCR of the TCR CDR3, the HTBI primer set was used. TCRdb passed the multiplex PCR reads through MiXCR, listing each CDR3 protein once. This repertoire shows approximately 150,000 distinct CDR3 sequences, roughly 9.4% found once; its top ten account for approximately 20%. The germline V and J ends were trimmed by 2 bases and 7 bases, with 12 bases remaining between them. The CDR3 length is 13 residues. Germline assignment: CDR1 SGHRS and CDR2 YFSETQ. This receptor was obtained from a woman aged 18-29 years with Graves' hyperthyroidism that later progressed to Graves' ophthalmopathy. V gene TRBV5-1 combines with J gene TRBJ1-1, with D possibly TRBD1 on 5 matching bases. Sequenced sample: blood. Written as DNA, the CDR3 is TGCGCCAGCAGCTTCTCACACCAGGGTGAAGCTTTCTTT. Translated: CASSFSHQGEAFF.